This TCR beta chain was sequenced in a study of response to subunit inactivated influenza vaccine. Notes on the study in general: Few additional T cells are recruited per seasonal influenza vaccination, authors suggested.

TCRdb used MiXCR to reprocess the RT-PCR reads, holding one entry per CDR3 protein. This sample has 550,000 to 800,000 distinct CDR3 sequences, with around 13% found just once. Turning to this clonotype: Its antigen is still unknown.

CDR1 and CDR2 from the germline V gene are SGHTA and FQGNSA. V shed 5 bases and J shed 7 bases, with 8 bases lying between them. The CDR3 sequence is 12 residues long. This clonotype was sampled from a man over 45 who received an inactivated influenza vaccine. This sample comprised PBMCs from blood, obtained approximately 15 days before vaccination. The chain links TRBV7-2 to TRBJ2-2; no definite D call. CDR3 region: CASSGDGGELFF. The CDR3 bases are TGTGCCAGCAGCGGCGACGGCGGGGAGCTGTTTTTT.